This T cell receptor (beta chain) was recorded in a study of blood T cells in healthy people across ages. Study-wide results and limits: It was held that diversity estimates obtained from one million T cells represented underestimates.

A J-beta primer mix and a sample-barcoded 5' primer were used in a second PCR of roughly 6 to 11 cycles. A tag from a template-switch adaptor with 12 random nucleotides marked each cDNA molecule. TCRdb reprocessed the 5' RACE reads with MiXCR, giving one entry per CDR3 protein. This table has 800,000 to 1,000,000 distinct CDR3 sequences, roughly 43% appearing once. Of note for this clonotype: Its target is not known.

Germline V CDR1 and CDR2: MNHEY, SVGAGI. The trim removed 2 bases at V and 4 bases at J, leaving 4 bases unmatched. The CDR3 runs 15 residues. No fewer than 7 million PBMCs went into each sample. No fewer than 5.5 micrograms of total RNA were isolated from every sample. Material for sequencing was blood. The clonotype originates from a man aged 25-40 years in good health. V usage is TRBV6-5 and J usage is TRBJ2-1, with TRBD1 matching over 8 bases. CDR3: CASSYRGQGYNEQFF. The CDR3 nucleotides are TGTGCCAGCAGTTACCGTGGACAGGGTTACAATGAGCAGTTCTTC.